These 21 T cell receptor beta chains share one sample of origin, sequenced in a study of naive and memory T cell subsets. General study findings and limits: A few larger clonotypes appeared in naive repertoires, especially CD8, possibly memory cells re-expressing CD45RA.

Which antigens these TCRs recognize remains unknown. Two oligonucleotides, mixed equimolar, formed the beta constant-region primer covering TRBC1 and TRBC2. Four rounds of PCR amplified the ligated cDNA using nested alpha and beta constant-region primers plus SP2. MiXCR, applied by TCRdb to the UMI-ligation and nested PCR reads, yields one record per CDR3 protein. The sample has more than 120,000 distinct CDR3 sequences, approximately 20% seen once. Sequencing was carried out using naive CD8+ T cells from blood. The origin of the receptors is a human donor in good health.

The chain is built from TRBV7-9 and TRBJ2-2; D unresolved. V lost 5 bases and J 0 bases, leaving 19 bases between the germline ends. The length of the CDR3 is 18 residues. Germline V CDR1 and CDR2: SEHNR, FQNEAQ (reference sequence). CDR3 nucleotide sequence: TGTGCCAGCAGCACCTCTCGGTTGGAGTTCTCGAACACCGGGGAGCTGTTTTTT. This sequence encodes CASSTSRLEFSNTGELFF.

This clonotype was counted ten times or more. This chain links TRBV28 with TRBJ2-5; D unclear. The CDR3 is 11 residues long. Deletions cut 1 base from V and 7 bases from J, with 4 bases between. In germline, CDR1 is MDHEN, CDR2 SYDVKM. In nucleotides, the CDR3 is TGTGCCAGCAGTTTATCCGGGACCCAGTACTTC. It specifies CASSLSGTQYF. The full variable domain, completed using reference TRBV28 and TRBJ2-5, is DVKVTQSSRYLVKRTGEKVFLECVQDMDHENMFWYRQDPGLGLRLIYFSYDVKMKEKGDIPEGYSVSREKKERFSLILESASTNQTSMYLCASSLSGTQYFGPGTRLLVL.

This clonotype was seen a handful of times. V usage is TRBV7-2 and J usage is TRBJ2-7; D unclear. In germline, CDR1 is SGHTA, CDR2 FQGNSA. There are 13 residues in the CDR3. Trimming took 3 bases from V and 3 from J, leaving 9 bases between them. CDR3 coding DNA: TGTGCCAGCAGCTTTGGAGCTCGCTACGAGCAGTACTTC. Its translation: CASSFGARYEQYF.

This clonotype was seen more than once but under ten times. This rearrangement joins TRBV10-3 to TRBJ2-7; TRBD2 might be the D (5 bases). V was shortened by 2 bases and J by 0 bases, with 14 bases between the two germline ends. The CDR3 totals 16 residues. The germline gives CDR1 ENHRY, CDR2 SYGVKD. CDR3 sequence (DNA): TGTGCCATCAGTGAGGGGGTCGGGAAGAGCTCCTACGAGCAGTACTTC. Residues: CAISEGVGKSSYEQYF.

This clonotype has only a few counts. V and J are TRBV6-6 and TRBJ1-1; D gene ambiguous. CDR3 length: 16 amino acids. Trimming shortened V by 6 bases and J by 8 bases, and 25 bases separated the two germline ends. In germline, CDR1 is MNHNY, CDR2 SVGAGI (reference sequence). This CDR3 reads CASREFVAGFGSEAFF. Written as DNA, the CDR3 is TGTGCCAGCAGAGAATTTGTCGCGGGGTTCGGATCAGAAGCTTTCTTT.

The chain joins TRBV12-3 or TRBV12-4 to TRBJ2-5, with D unclear. The germline V and J ends were trimmed by 3 bases and 5 bases, with 10 bases remaining between them. The CDR3 runs to 13 residues. CDR3 sequence (DNA): TGTGCCAGCAGTTTGCCATTGGTCGAGACCCAGTACTTC. It specifies CASSLPLVETQYF.

This clonotype came up a few times. The chain is built from TRBV29-1 and TRBJ2-7, with D perhaps matching TRBD1 (6 bases). The germline V and J ends were trimmed by 6 bases and 6 bases, with 24 bases remaining between them. Germline V gives CDR1 SQVTM, CDR2 ANQGSEA. There are 15 residues in the CDR3. The chain's CDR3 is CSVTSPRTALSEQYF. The CDR3 DNA is TGCAGCGTCACCTCCCCCAGGACAGCCCTTTCCGAGCAGTACTTC.

The chain is built from TRBV7-9 and TRBJ2-3, with TRBD1 identical over 7 bases. CDR3 length: 14 amino acids. Unmatched junction bases numbered 1, after V lost 1 base and J lost 3 bases. From germline, CDR1 is SEHNR and CDR2 FQNEAQ (reference sequence). The DNA for the CDR3 is TGTGCCAGCAGCTTAGAACAGGGGACAGATACGCAGTATTTT. This sequence encodes CASSLEQGTDTQYF.

This clonotype was found once. The V gene is TRBV9, the J gene TRBJ2-7; a possible D gene is TRBD1 (7 bases). CDR3 length: 14 amino acids. V lost 4 bases and J lost 3, with 14 bases in between. Per germline, CDR1 SGDLS and CDR2 YYNGEE. The CDR3 DNA follows: TGTGCCAGCAGCCAGGGGGGCGCGGACTACGAGCAGTACTTC. Translating it yields CASSQGGADYEQYF.

The rearrangement links TRBV20-1 to TRBJ2-2, with D perhaps TRBD2 (5 bases). Deletions cut 6 bases from V and 1 base from J, with 9 bases between. This CDR3 is built from 13 residues. Germline V gene lookup returns CDR1 DFQATT and CDR2 SNEGSKA (reference sequence). CDR3 loop: CSAQSGNTGELFF. The CDR3 DNA reads TGCAGTGCCCAGAGCGGGAACACCGGGGAGCTGTTTTTT.

V is TRBV7-2 and J is TRBJ2-7; TRBD1 matches 9 bases. The CDR3 is made up of 15 amino acids. V dropped 2 bases and J dropped 1; count of bases not matched to a gene: 3. CDR1 SGHTA and CDR2 FQGNSA come from the germline V gene. CDR3 in amino acids: CASSLPDRGSYEQYF. CDR3 DNA sequence: TGTGCCAGCAGCTTACCGGACAGGGGTTCCTACGAGCAGTACTTC.

This clonotype was detected only a few times. V usage is TRBV6-6 and J usage is TRBJ2-5; TRBD1 matches at 9 bases. Germline trimming cut 3 bases from V and 1 base from J; bases unmatched to any gene: 9. CDR1 MNHNY and CDR2 SVGAGI come from the germline V gene (reference sequence). CDR3 size: 17 residues. CDR3 amino acids: CASSYDYRGLGQETQYF. CDR3 nucleotide sequence: TGTGCCAGCAGTTATGATTACAGGGGGCTTGGCCAAGAGACCCAGTACTTC.

This clonotype was observed at least ten times. This sequence joins TRBV7-9 and TRBJ1-1, with 7 bases that match TRBD1. CDR1 and CDR2 from the germline V gene are SEHNR and FQNEAQ (reference sequence). CDR3 length: 14 residues. The ends lost 5 bases at V and 5 bases at J; junction bases unmatched: 8. CDR3 protein: CASSPLTGLTEAFF. The CDR3 coding sequence is TGTGCCAGCAGCCCCTTGACAGGGTTGACTGAAGCTTTCTTT. Full variable domain (outside the CDR3, taken from reference TRBV7-9 and TRBJ1-1): DTGVSQNPRHKITKRGQNVTFRCDPISEHNRLYWYRQTLGQGPEFLTYFQNEAQLEKSRLLSDRFSAERPKGSFSTLEIQRTEQGDSAMYLCASSPLTGLTEAFFGQGTRLTVV.

This rearrangement joins TRBV28 to TRBJ1-6; no firm D call. Per the germline V gene, CDR1 is MDHEN and CDR2 is SYDVKM. CDR3 length: 13 amino acids. Trimming shortened V by 3 bases and J by 11 bases, and 11 bases separated the two germline ends. The CDR3 nucleotides are TGTGCCAGCAGTTTCGGACTGAGTGCACCCCTCCACTTT. Translated: CASSFGLSAPLHF.

The J gene is TRBJ2-7, the V gene TRBV19; no firm D call. Trimming took off 8 bases at V and 4 bases at J, with 18 bases between the two ends. This CDR3 contains 14 residues. CDR1 is LNHDA and CDR2 is SQIVND in the germline V gene (reference sequence). CDR3 nucleotide sequence: TGTGCCAGTGGGCCCTGGGGAAAGGAGTACGAGCAGTACTTC. This gives the protein CASGPWGKEYEQYF. Full variable domain (missing parts from reference TRBV19 and TRBJ2-7): DGGITQSPKYLFRKEGQNVTLSCEQNLNHDAMYWYRQDPGQGLRLIYYSQIVNDFQKGDIAEGYSVSREKKESFPLTVTSAQKNPTAFYLCASGPWGKEYEQYFGPGTRLTVT.

The sample holds a few counts of this clonotype. The V gene is TRBV28, the J gene TRBJ2-2; tentatively, D is TRBD1 (6 bases). Deletions cut 7 bases from V and 4 bases from J, with 16 bases between. Looked up from germline, CDR1 is MDHEN and CDR2 is SYDVKM. The CDR3 sequence is 15 residues long. Here the CDR3 reads CASTSYRVPTGELFF. The CDR3 DNA is TGTGCCAGCACTTCTTACAGGGTGCCCACCGGGGAGCTGTTTTTT.

This clonotype was counted only a few times. V is TRBV7-8 and J is TRBJ2-7, with D perhaps given as TRBD1 or TRBD2 (5 bases each). V was shortened by 2 bases and J by 0 bases, with 14 bases between the two germline ends. This CDR3 region has 16 residues. CDR1 is SGHVS, CDR2 FQNEAQ, per germline. The CDR3 DNA reads TGTGCCAGCAGCTTATCGGGGCTTTTACTCTCCTACGAGCAGTACTTC. Protein: CASSLSGLLLSYEQYF.

CDR3 in DNA: TGTGCCAGCAGCCAATCTTGGGCCTACAACTCCTACGAGCAGTACTTC. Translated, it gives CASSQSWAYNSYEQYF. The chain recombines TRBV3-1 with TRBJ2-7; D not certain. Germline CDR1 reads LGHDT; CDR2 reads YNNKEL (reference sequence). The CDR3 covers 16 residues. V shed 2 bases and J shed 0 bases, with 14 bases lying between them.

This chain's CDR3 is CASSLGISQYF. CDR3 nucleotides: TGTGCCAGCAGTCTAGGTATAAGCCAGTACTTC. The chain has TRBV12-3 or TRBV12-4 and TRBJ2-7, with D hard to call. This CDR3 contains 11 residues. V lost 5 bases, J lost 10 bases, and 12 bases lay in between.

The V and J genes are TRBV20-1 and TRBJ2-7, with 8 bases fitting TRBD2. Germline CDR1 and CDR2: DFQATT and SNEGSKA (reference sequence). This CDR3 has 14 amino acids. V shed 8 bases, J shed 3 bases, and the junction held 12 bases outside the gene matches. Here the CDR3 reads CSTPLREGVYEQYF. The CDR3 nucleotides read TGCAGTACCCCCTTACGGGAGGGGGTCTACGAGCAGTACTTC.

V usage is TRBV5-1 and J usage is TRBJ2-7; no clear D. Trimming cost V 4 bases and J 2 bases, with 13 bases left between them. The germline CDR1 and CDR2 sequences are SGHRS and YFSETQ. The CDR3 contains 14 residues. The CDR3 is CASSINSDPYEQYF. The CDR3 DNA is TGCGCCAGCAGCATTAACAGCGATCCCTACGAGCAGTACTTC.